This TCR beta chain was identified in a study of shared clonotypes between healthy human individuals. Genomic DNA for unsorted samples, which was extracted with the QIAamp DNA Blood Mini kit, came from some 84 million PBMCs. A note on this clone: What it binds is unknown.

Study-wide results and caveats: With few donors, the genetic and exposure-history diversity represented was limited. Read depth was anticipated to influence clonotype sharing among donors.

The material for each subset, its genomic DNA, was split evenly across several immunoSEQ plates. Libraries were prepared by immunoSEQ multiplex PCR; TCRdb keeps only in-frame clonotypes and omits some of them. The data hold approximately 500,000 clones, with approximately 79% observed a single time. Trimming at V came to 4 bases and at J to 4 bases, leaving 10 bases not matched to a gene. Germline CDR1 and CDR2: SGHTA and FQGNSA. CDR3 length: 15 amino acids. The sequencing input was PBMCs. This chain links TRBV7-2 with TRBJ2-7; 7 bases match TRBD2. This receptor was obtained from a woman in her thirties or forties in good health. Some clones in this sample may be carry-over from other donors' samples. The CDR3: CASSSVEGGWYEQYF. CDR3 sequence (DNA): TGTGCCAGCAGCTCGGTGGAGGGAGGGTGGTACGAGCAGTACTTC.